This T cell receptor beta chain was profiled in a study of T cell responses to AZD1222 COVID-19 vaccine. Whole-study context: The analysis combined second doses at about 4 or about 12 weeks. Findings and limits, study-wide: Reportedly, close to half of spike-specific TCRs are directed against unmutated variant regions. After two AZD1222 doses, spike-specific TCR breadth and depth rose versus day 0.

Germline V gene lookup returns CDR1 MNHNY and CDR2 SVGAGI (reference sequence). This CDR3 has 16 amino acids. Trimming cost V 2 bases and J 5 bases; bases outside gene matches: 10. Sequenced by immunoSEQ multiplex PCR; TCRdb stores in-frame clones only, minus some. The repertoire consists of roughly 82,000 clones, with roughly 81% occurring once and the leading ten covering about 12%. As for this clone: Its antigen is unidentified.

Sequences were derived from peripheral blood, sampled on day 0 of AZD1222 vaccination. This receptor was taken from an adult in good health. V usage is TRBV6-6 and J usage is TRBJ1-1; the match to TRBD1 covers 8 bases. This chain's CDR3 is CASSYGETGEWTEAFF. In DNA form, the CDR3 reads TGTGCCAGCAGTTACGGGGAGACAGGGGAATGGACTGAAGCTTTCTTT.